The present T cell receptor beta chain was sequenced within a study of CD8+CD57+ T cells in acquired aplastic anemia. Whole-study results and caveats: Researchers report that fewer than 30 CD8+ CDR3 sequences appeared in both patients and controls.

Germline assignment: CDR1 SEHNR and CDR2 FQNEAQ (reference sequence). There are 13 residues in the CDR3. For this clonotype: The antigen is not known. This CDR3 is missing its conserved last phenylalanine or tryptophan, likely due to a read error.

The patients chosen for sequencing had shown expansion of CD8+CD57+ cells (detected by flow cytometry). A severe acquired aplastic anemia diagnosis applied to all patients. Genomic DNA, serving as template, underwent TCR beta VDJ and CDR3 profiling. From the reads, TCRdb called clonotypes with MiXCR, one entry per CDR3 protein. The data contain a few hundred thousand distinct CDR3 sequences, around 82% of them seen just once; the ten biggest clones take up 35% to 50%. This receptor was obtained from a human donor with aplastic anemia. Sequenced sample: sorted CD4+, CD8+, or CD8+CD57+ T cells (not recorded which) from PBMCs. The rearrangement uses TRBV7-9 and TRBJ2-3, with D possibly being TRBD1 or TRBD2 (5 bases each). The CDR3 here is CASGDVGTETQYV. In DNA form, the CDR3 reads TGTGCCAGCGGGGACGTAGGCACAGAGACGCAGTATGTT.